A single sample is the source of the 32 T cell receptor beta chains below, sequenced in a study of CD8 T cells in ankylosing spondylitis. TCRdb re-derived calls from the 5' RACE reads in MiXCR, one entry per CDR3 protein. The sample yields some 130,000 distinct CDR3 sequences, approximately 7.4% seen once. The sequenced sample consisted of blood, either unsorted or a sorted T cell fraction (not recorded which). Receptors were obtained from a female donor with ankylosing spondylitis or in good health (not recorded which).

This clonotype appeared many times. This chain links TRBV5-1 with TRBJ1-1; 9 bases fit TRBD1. CDR1 is SGHRS, CDR2 YFSETQ, per germline. The junction had 11 bases not matched to a gene; V was cut back by 6 bases and J by 8 bases. The CDR3 has 14 amino acids. The CDR3 reads CASTHDRGRAEAFF. For the CDR3, the DNA is TGCGCCAGCACCCACGACAGGGGGAGGGCGGAAGCTTTCTTT.

This clonotype was counted between two and nine times. V and J are TRBV18 and TRBJ1-1; D uncertain. CDR3 length: 14 amino acids. V gave up 4 bases and J gave up 2 bases, with 11 bases separating them. Germline assignment: CDR1 KGHSH and CDR2 LQKENI. The CDR3 protein is CASSQRAPNTEAFF. CDR3 sequence (DNA): TGTGCCAGCTCACAAAGGGCCCCAAACACTGAAGCTTTCTTT. The full variable domain, completed using reference TRBV18 and TRBJ1-1, is NAGVMQNPRHLVRRRGQEARLRCSPMKGHSHVYWYRQLPEEGLKFMVYLQKENIIDESGMPKERFSAEFPKEGPSILRIQQVVRGDSAAYFCASSQRAPNTEAFFGQGTRLTVV.

This clonotype was recorded at least ten times. The genes are TRBV14 and TRBJ2-7; tentative D call: TRBD1 (5 bases). This CDR3 spans 12 amino acids. CDR1 SGHDN and CDR2 FVKESK come from the germline V gene. Deletions cut 10 bases from V and 0 bases from J, with 10 bases between. CDR3 in amino acids: CAINRSSYEQYF. The CDR3 DNA reads TGTGCCATCAACAGGAGCTCCTACGAGCAGTACTTC.

This clonotype was seen a few times. The chain joins TRBV4-2 to TRBJ2-7; D may be TRBD2 (6 bases). Germline V gene sequence: CDR1 LGHNA, CDR2 YNFKEQ. This CDR3 spans 15 amino acids. Trimming removed 4 bases from V and 6 bases from J, with 19 bases in between. CDR3 in amino acids: CASSPTDSFSGEQYF. The CDR3 region has the DNA TGTGCCAGCAGCCCGACCGATAGCTTTAGCGGCGAGCAGTACTTC.

This clonotype was seen at least ten times. The chain carries TRBV25-1 and TRBJ2-7; TRBD1 is a possible D gene (7 bases). CDR1 and CDR2 (germline): MGHDK, SYGVNS. The length of the CDR3 is 18 residues. Trimming shortened V by 2 bases and J by 0 bases, and 20 bases separated the two germline ends. The DNA for the CDR3 is TGTGCCAGCAGTGAAAGGGGGGACAGATTCTTAAGCTCCTACGAGCAGTACTTC. This encodes CASSERGDRFLSSYEQYF.

This clonotype came up many times. The chain recombines TRBV12-3 or TRBV12-4 with TRBJ2-7; 12 bases match TRBD2. V dropped 3 bases and J dropped 12; count of bases not matched to a gene: 12. This CDR3 has 15 residues. As DNA, the CDR3 is TGTGCCAGCAGTTTGAGAGCAGCTAGCGGGGGGGCAGGGTACTTC. This gives the protein CASSLRAASGGAGYF.

At least ten counts were recorded for this clonotype. The chain employs TRBV4-3 and TRBJ1-2; tentative D call: TRBD1 (6 bases). V was trimmed by 6 bases and J by 3 bases, leaving 17 bases between them. In germline, CDR1 is LGHNA, CDR2 YSLEER. This CDR3 is built from 15 residues. In DNA form, the CDR3 reads TGCGCCAGCAGTCTGGAAACAGGGTCCCACTATGGCTACACCTTC. It encodes CASSLETGSHYGYTF.

This chain links TRBV7-2 with TRBJ1-5; D unresolved. This CDR3 comprises 13 residues. Trimming took 5 bases from V and 1 from J, leaving 6 bases between them. The germline V gene has CDR1 SGHTA and CDR2 FQGNSA. CDR3: CASSARSNQPQHF. Here the CDR3 DNA reads TGTGCCAGCAGCGCGCGGAGCAATCAGCCCCAGCATTTT. The full variable domain, with the rest looked up from reference TRBV7-2 and TRBJ1-5, is GAGVSQSPSNKVTEKGKDVELRCDPISGHTALYWYRQSLGQGLEFLIYFQGNSAPDKSGLPSDRFSAERTGGSVSTLTIQRTQQEDSAVYLCASSARSNQPQHFGDGTRLSIL.

This clonotype appeared many times. CDR3 sequence: CASSQELTVGWNTEAFF. In nucleotides, the CDR3 is TGTGCCAGCAGCCAAGAGTTAACAGTGGGTTGGAACACTGAAGCTTTCTTT. The gene calls are TRBV4-2 and TRBJ1-1; D uncertain. The V end was cut by 0 bases, the J end by 1 base, with 15 bases between. This CDR3 has 17 amino acids. Germline CDR1 reads LGHNA; CDR2 reads YNFKEQ.

This clonotype occurred many times. J is TRBJ1-1 and V is TRBV3-1; D unclear. CDR1 is LGHDT and CDR2 is YNNKEL in the germline V gene (reference sequence). Trimming took off 1 base at V and 1 base at J, with 10 bases between the two ends. CDR3 size: 15 residues. CDR3 region: CASSQVYPRNTEAFF. In DNA form, the CDR3 reads TGTGCCAGCAGCCAAGTCTATCCCAGGAACACTGAAGCTTTCTTT.

The gene calls are TRBV29-1 and TRBJ1-2, with D perhaps TRBD1 (5 bases). The CDR3 has 14 residues. Per the germline V gene, CDR1 is SQVTM and CDR2 is ANQGSEA. V was clipped by 4 bases and J by 0 bases, with 12 bases between them. CDR3 nucleotide sequence: TGCAGCGTTGGGGCGACAGAAGCTAACTATGGCTACACCTTC. Translated, it gives CSVGATEANYGYTF.

This clonotype has a count of ten or more. The J gene is TRBJ2-7, the V gene TRBV20-1; D unresolved. This CDR3 contains 14 residues. The germline V gene encodes CDR1 DFQATT and CDR2 SNEGSKA (reference sequence). V gave up 1 base and J gave up 4 bases, with 14 bases separating them. As DNA, the CDR3 is TGCAGTGCTAGAGGTACAGACGCTCTATACGAGCAGTACTTC. As protein: CSARGTDALYEQYF.

This clonotype showed up many times. This chain links TRBV5-1 with TRBJ2-5, with D unclear. Trimming took 5 bases from V and 5 from J, leaving 13 bases between them. This CDR3 comprises 13 residues. Germline V lookup: CDR1 SGHRS, CDR2 YFSETQ. The CDR3 here is CASRLSIGETQYF. CDR3 nucleotides: TGCGCCAGCAGGCTCTCTATCGGGGAGACCCAGTACTTC. Combining the CDR3 with reference TRBV5-1 and TRBJ2-5 gives the whole variable domain KAGVTQTPRYLIKTRGQQVTLSCSPISGHRSVSWYQQTPGQGLQFLFEYFSETQRNKGNFPGRFSGRQFSNSRSEMNVSTLELGDSALYLCASRLSIGETQYFGPGTRLLVL.

As concerns this clonotype: Given a much more abundant clone one base away, this may be a read error. The chain combines TRBV19 with TRBJ2-3, with a tentative D call TRBD1 (6 bases). Germline loops: CDR1 LNHDA, CDR2 SQIVND (reference sequence). This CDR3 is built from 15 residues. The ends were cut back, 7 bases at V and 0 bases at J, with 14 bases in the middle. The CDR3 reads CASTQGPSSTDTQYF. In DNA, the CDR3 is TGTGCCAGTACACAGGGTCCATCTAGCACAGATACGCAGTATTTT.

In its sample, this clonotype was seen many times. The chain recombines TRBV27 with TRBJ2-1; D is tentatively TRBD1 or TRBD2 (6 bases each). The CDR3 sequence is 16 residues long. V lost 2 bases to trimming and J lost 4 bases, with 15 bases between them. CDR1 and CDR2 from the germline V gene are MNHEY and SMNVEV (reference sequence). CDR3 region: CASSLRVGGLYNEQFF. The CDR3, as DNA: TGTGCCAGCAGTTTACGTGTCGGGGGCTTATACAATGAGCAGTTCTTC.

This clonotype has a count of ten or more. This chain joins TRBV6-2 or TRBV6-3 and TRBJ1-1; D call uncertain. Between the trimmed V and J ends, which lost 2 bases and 6 bases, there was a span of 4 bases. CDR1 and CDR2 from the germline V gene are MNHEY and SVGEGT. This CDR3 region has 11 residues. In DNA form, the CDR3 reads TGTGCCAGCAGTTACGTGGCTGAAGCTTTCTTT. Translation: CASSYVAEAFF.

This clonotype was seen repeatedly, ten times or more. The chain links TRBV3-1 to TRBJ1-5; D is unclear. The CDR3 length is 15 residues. Trimming left V 4 bases short and J 2 bases short, with 12 bases between. Looked up from germline, CDR1 is LGHDT and CDR2 is YNNKEL (reference sequence). CDR3 nucleotides: TGTGCCAGCAGCCCGTCCGGCCAAGGCAATCAGCCCCAGCATTTT. Amino acids: CASSPSGQGNQPQHF.

This rearrangement joins TRBV7-2 to TRBJ1-2; 7 nucleotides agree with TRBD1. V lost 0 bases, J lost 8 bases, and 12 bases stayed unmatched. The CDR3 extends over 16 amino acids. Germline-derived CDR1 and CDR2 are SGHTA and FQGNSA. CDR3 residues: CASSLAYKGGAEGYTF. Here the CDR3 DNA reads TGTGCCAGCAGCTTAGCGTATAAAGGGGGCGCGGAAGGCTACACCTTC.

Notes on this clonotype: No conserved phenylalanine or tryptophan ends this CDR3, so it is likely a read error. The gene calls are TRBV7-3 and TRBJ1-2; tentatively, D is TRBD1 (6 bases). Deletions cut 3 bases from V and 6 bases from J, with 8 bases between. CDR3 length: 12 amino acids. Looked up from germline, CDR1 is SGHTA and CDR2 is FQGTGA. Here the CDR3 reads CASSLAGDGYTS. CDR3 DNA sequence: TGTGCCAGCAGCTTGGCAGGGGATGGCTACACCTCC.

This clonotype was picked up many times. The gene calls are TRBV5-1 and TRBJ2-2, with D possibly TRBD1 on 5 matching bases. Trimming shortened V by 2 bases and J by 0 bases, and 17 bases separated the two germline ends. The CDR3 has 18 amino acids. Germline CDR1 SGHRS, CDR2 YFSETQ. The chain's CDR3 is CASSLRLGQGSNTGELFF. CDR3 bases: TGCGCCAGCAGCTTAAGATTGGGGCAGGGTTCGAACACCGGGGAGCTGTTTTTT.

This clonotype came up many times. CDR3 amino acids: CASTRRGGANEQFF. CDR3 in DNA: TGTGCCAGCACCCGACGGGGGGGTGCGAATGAGCAGTTCTTC. This chain connects TRBV9 to TRBJ2-1, with 8 bases identical to TRBD2. This CDR3 is built from 14 residues. Germline V lookup: CDR1 SGDLS, CDR2 YYNGEE. V lost 6 bases, J lost 7 bases, and 9 bases stayed unmatched.

This clonotype showed up many times. The chain uses TRBV11-3 and TRBJ2-2; 7 bases line up with TRBD1. This CDR3 region has 18 residues. With 2 bases clipped from V and 1 base from J, the junction kept 10 bases outside the gene matches. Germline V gives CDR1 SGHNT, CDR2 YENEEA. The CDR3 reads CASSLTPPGQLNTGELFF. DNA of the CDR3: TGTGCCAGCAGCTTAACCCCCCCGGGACAGCTGAACACCGGGGAGCTGTTTTTT.

The V gene is TRBV7-6, the J gene TRBJ2-3; D possibly matches TRBD1 or TRBD2 (5 bases each). Trimming pared 5 bases from V and 2 bases from J, leaving 20 bases between. Germline-derived CDR1 and CDR2 are SGHVS and FNYEAQ. This CDR3 is built from 17 residues. The CDR3 loop reads CASSPIGGATHTDTQYF. The CDR3 DNA follows: TGTGCCAGCAGCCCCATTGGGGGAGCCACTCACACAGATACGCAGTATTTT.

V and J are TRBV7-9 and TRBJ1-1, with a weak D call TRBD1 (5 bases). Germline V gene lookup returns CDR1 SEHNR and CDR2 FQNEAQ (reference sequence). The CDR3 extends over 15 amino acids. V lost 5 bases and J 4 bases, leaving 17 bases between the germline ends. The CDR3 sequence: CASSLTGAQATEAFF. The CDR3 DNA reads as TGTGCCAGCAGCCTAACCGGGGCTCAGGCCACTGAAGCTTTCTTT.

Comment on this clonotype: At one end the junction does not follow the germline gene, possibly because of a read error. The V call is TRBV6-1, the J call TRBJ2-3; no reliable D call. Germline assignment: CDR1 MNHNS and CDR2 SASEGT. The CDR3 has 15 residues. DNA for the CDR3: TGTGTCAGCAGTGAAAGCAGCTATAGCACAGATACGCAGTATTTC. Its protein product is CVSSESSYSTDTQYF.

This clonotype has only one observation. This rearrangement joins TRBV6-5 to TRBJ1-4, with TRBD1 identical over 8 bases. The V gene's germline CDR1 is MNHEY and CDR2 SVGAGI. Unmatched junction bases numbered 8, after V lost 1 base and J lost 4 bases. The CDR3 runs to 17 residues. This chain's CDR3 is CASSYFSRQGSNEKLFF. The CDR3 DNA follows: TGTGCCAGCAGTTACTTTTCGAGACAGGGGAGTAATGAAAAACTGTTTTTT.

This clonotype occurred many times. The chain combines TRBV7-2 with TRBJ2-5; 9 bases line up with TRBD1. With V trimmed by 3 bases and J by 2 bases, 1 base remained unmatched. The germline CDR1 and CDR2 sequences are SGHTA and FQGNSA. The CDR3 spans 14 residues. CDR3 loop: CASSLGTGQETQYF. The CDR3 nucleotides read TGTGCCAGCAGCTTGGGGACAGGGCAAGAGACCCAGTACTTC.

Many counts were recorded for this clonotype. The rearrangement joins TRBV12-3 or TRBV12-4 to TRBJ2-5, with D hard to call. Trimming cost V 3 bases and J 5 bases, with 10 bases left between them. The CDR3 length is 13 residues. The CDR3 loop is CASSFSVQETQYF. CDR3 DNA: TGTGCCAGCAGTTTTTCCGTACAGGAGACCCAGTACTTC.

This clonotype was recorded at least ten times. The V gene is TRBV20-1, the J gene TRBJ2-7; possible D gene TRBD1, 6 bases. V was cut by 2 bases and J by 3 bases, with 20 bases left in between. The CDR3 totals 16 residues. Germline values: CDR1 DFQATT, CDR2 SNEGSKA (reference sequence). CDR3 amino acids: CSARHGSGQRIYEQYF. The CDR3 coding sequence is TGCAGTGCTAGACACGGAAGTGGACAGCGGATCTACGAGCAGTACTTC.

The J gene is TRBJ2-7, the V gene TRBV30; 8 nucleotides match TRBD1. V lost 2 bases to trimming and J lost 0 bases; unmatched junction nucleotides: 6. This CDR3 comprises 15 residues. Germline-derived CDR1 and CDR2 are GTSNPN and SVGIG (reference sequence). The CDR3 DNA reads TGTGCCTGGAGTAAAACAGGGGGTGGCTCCTACGAGCAGTACTTC. This gives the protein CAWSKTGGGSYEQYF. The complete variable domain, with remaining parts taken from reference TRBV30 and TRBJ2-7, reads SQTIHQWPATLVQPVGSPLSLECTVEGTSNPNLYWYRQAAGRGLQLLFYSVGIGQISSEVPQNLSASRPQDRQFILSSKKLLLSDSGFYLCAWSKTGGGSYEQYFGPGTRLTVT.

In its sample, this clonotype was seen a few times. The J gene is TRBJ2-1, the V gene TRBV6-1; 12 bases line up with TRBD2. CDR1 and CDR2 (germline): MNHNS, SASEGT. This CDR3 spans 15 amino acids. V lost 5 bases and J lost 7; bases outside the gene matches: 6. CDR3 DNA sequence: TGTGCCAGCAGTCAAACTAGCGGGGGGCCAAATGAGCAGTTCTTC. It is translated as CASSQTSGGPNEQFF.

This clonotype was detected many times. The chain recombines TRBV7-9 with TRBJ1-3; D is possibly TRBD1 (5 bases). Trimming stripped 0 bases from V and 1 base from J, with 7 bases between. The CDR3 is 15 amino acids. The V gene's germline CDR1 is SEHNR and CDR2 FQNEAQ (reference sequence). The CDR3 DNA sequence: TGTGCCAGCAGCTTAGCAGGACAATCTGGAAACACCATATATTTT. Translation gives CASSLAGQSGNTIYF.